One sample yielded the 26 T cell receptor beta chains listed below, sequenced in a study of cytomegalovirus exposure and HLA in healthy donors (dated by TCRdb to the late 2010s). Library preparation used the immunoSEQ multiplex PCR assay. A mixture of 60 forward primers for TCR Vbeta segments and 13 reverse primers for TCR Jbeta segments was used in the multiplex PCR. Not all clones reach the TCRdb copy of this immuneACCESS table, which keeps in-frame sequences only. Checked studies attribute under half of the gap to unresolved V genes and leave the rest unexplained. The sample table shows about 150,000 clones, and roughly 80% are seen once. The top ten clones comprise 10% to 15% of the sample. Specimen: PBMCs. Source of these receptors: a man in his forties in good health and CMV-seropositive.

V usage is TRBV5-6 and J usage is TRBJ2-7; 8 bases line up with TRBD1. Germline trimming cut 0 bases from V and 6 bases from J; bases unmatched to any gene: 2. The CDR3 has 13 amino acids. Germline V gene sequence: CDR1 SGHDT, CDR2 YYEEEE. CDR3 in DNA: TGTGCCAGCAGCTTGGACAGGGGGAGCGAGCAGTACTTC. Translation gives CASSLDRGSEQYF.

This chain uses TRBV11-2 with TRBJ2-1; tentative D call: TRBD2 (5 bases). The CDR3 is 14 residues long. Germline-derived CDR1 and CDR2 are SGHAT and FQNNGV. The V and J ends lost 7 bases and 0 bases respectively, with 10 bases between them. This CDR3 reads CASTRVLSYNEQFF. The CDR3 DNA sequence: TGTGCCAGCACGCGGGTGCTCTCCTACAATGAGCAGTTCTTC.

This sequence joins TRBV10-3 and TRBJ2-2, with 10 bases lining up with TRBD2. CDR1 and CDR2 from the germline V gene are ENHRY and SYGVKD. Trimming cost V 5 bases and J 7 bases; bases outside gene matches: 7. This CDR3 has 15 residues. The CDR3 bases are TGTGCCATCAGTCAGACTAGCGGGCAGGTCGGGGAGCTGTTTTTT. Translating it yields CAISQTSGQVGELFF.

This clone ranks as medium-sized. Other DNA sequences within the sample encode an identical CDR3. V is TRBV6-4 and J is TRBJ2-2, with D possibly TRBD2 on 6 matching bases. This CDR3 has 13 amino acids. Germline values: CDR1 MRHNA, CDR2 SNTAGT. Trimming cost V 4 bases and J 3 bases, with 6 bases left between them. The CDR3 region is CASSAGDTGELFF. In nucleotides, the CDR3 is TGTGCCAGCAGTGCGGGAGACACCGGGGAGCTGTTTTTT.

V and J are TRBV23-1 and TRBJ1-2, with 7 bases fitting TRBD1. TRBV23-1 is sorted into the ORF group, with uncertain function. The junction had 8 bases not matched to a gene; V was cut back by 4 bases and J by 0 bases. The CDR3 is 16 residues long. CDR3 sequence reads: CASSLDRDPTNYGYTF. In DNA form, the CDR3 reads TGCGCCAGCAGTCTTGACAGGGACCCCACTAACTATGGCTACACCTTC.

This clone was observed a few times. At one end, the junction sequence differs from germline, possibly due to a read error. DNA of the CDR3: TGCGCCAGCAGCCAAGATCGGCGGGAGGGGGACTACGAGCAGTACTTC. This codes for CASSQDRREGDYEQYF. The genes are TRBV7-2 and TRBJ2-7; TRBD2 agrees at 9 bases. This CDR3 has 16 residues. Germline lookup yields CDR1 SGHTA and CDR2 FQGNSA.

The chain has TRBV2 and TRBJ1-5; tentatively, D is TRBD1 (6 bases). Between the trimmed V and J ends, which lost 6 bases and 4 bases, there was a span of 16 bases. Germline V CDR1 and CDR2: SNHLY, FYNNEI. CDR3 size: 15 residues. CDR3 nucleotide sequence: TGTGCCAGCAGCTCCGCACAGGGCGGAAATCAGCCCCAGCATTTT. This translates into CASSSAQGGNQPQHF.

The rearrangement joins TRBV6-6 to TRBJ1-5; perhaps TRBD1 as D (6 bases). The CDR3 covers 13 residues. Germline-derived CDR1 and CDR2 are MNHNY and SVGAGI (reference sequence). Trimming took off 6 bases at V and 7 bases at J, with 13 bases between the two ends. DNA for the CDR3: TGTGCCAGCAGACGGGGGGCTGGACAGCCCCAGCATTTT. It is translated as CASRRGAGQPQHF.

On this clone: At one end the junction does not follow the germline gene, possibly because of a read error. V and J are TRBV7-9 and TRBJ2-7, with 9 bases matching TRBD2. CDR1 and CDR2 (germline): SEHNR, FQNEAQ (reference sequence). The CDR3 loop spans 17 amino acids. The DNA for the CDR3 is TGTTCCAGCAGCAAGTGGCGGGGGGGGACACAACCCTACGAGCAGTACTTC. It encodes CSSSKWRGGTQPYEQYF.

This chain links TRBV6-5 with TRBJ1-1; no reliable D call. Trimming removed 6 bases from V and 3 bases from J, with 17 bases in between. The CDR3 sequence is 15 residues long. Germline CDR1 MNHEY, CDR2 SVGAGI. The CDR3 loop reads CASSLVGVTYTEAFF. The CDR3 DNA reads TGTGCCAGCAGCCTTGTCGGGGTAACATACACTGAAGCTTTCTTT.

V gene TRBV11-3 combines with J gene TRBJ2-2; TRBD1 aligns across 9 bases. CDR3 size: 15 residues. Germline lookup yields CDR1 SGHNT and CDR2 YENEEA. After removal of 4 bases from V and 6 bases from J, the junction contained 6 bases not matched to a gene. In nucleotides, the CDR3 is TGTGCCAGCAGCTCATCAGGACAGGGGTCCGGGGAGCTGTTTTTT. As protein: CASSSSGQGSGELFF.

The chain joins TRBV7-8 to TRBJ2-3, with 10 bases identical to TRBD2. The germline gives CDR1 SGHVS, CDR2 FQNEAQ. The CDR3 length is 16 residues. V shed 5 bases and J 5 bases; nucleotides not matched to a gene: 10. The CDR3 bases are TGTGCCAGCAGCCCTTCCCTAGCGGGAGATCTAGATACGCAGTATTTT. Translated: CASSPSLAGDLDTQYF. Using reference TRBV7-8 and TRBJ2-3 for the parts outside the CDR3, the full variable domain is GAGVSQSPRYKVAKRGQDVALRCDPISGHVSLFWYQQALGQGPEFLTYFQNEAQLDKSGLPSDRFFAERPEGSVSTLKIQRTQQEDSAVYLCASSPSLAGDLDTQYFGPGTRLTVL.

The chain employs TRBV2 and TRBJ2-7, with 10 nucleotides matching TRBD2. Losses at the gene ends were 7 bases for V and 4 bases for J; bases not matched to a gene: 7. The CDR3 extends over 14 amino acids. Germline values: CDR1 SNHLY, CDR2 FYNNEI. In nucleotides, the CDR3 is TGTGCCAGCAACCTAGCGGGAGAAAGGTACGAGCAGTACTTC. Translating it yields CASNLAGERYEQYF.

V is TRBV19 and J is TRBJ2-2; 7 nucleotides match TRBD1. Germline CDR1 and CDR2: LNHDA and SQIVND (reference sequence). The ends lost 6 bases at V and 0 bases at J; junction bases unmatched: 4. The CDR3 runs 15 residues. CDR3 loop: CASRAGQANTGELFF. CDR3 DNA sequence: TGTGCCAGTAGGGCAGGACAGGCGAACACCGGGGAGCTGTTTTTT.

DNA for the CDR3: TGTGCCAGCAGCACTCGACTGGGCACAGATACGCAGTATTTT. Translating it yields CASSTRLGTDTQYF. V gene TRBV7-2 combines with J gene TRBJ2-3, with no clear D. The CDR3 totals 14 residues. The V end lost 5 bases, the J end lost 1 base, and 10 bases lay between the germline ends. Germline V CDR1 and CDR2: SGHTA, FQGNSA.

The V and J genes are TRBV10-3 and TRBJ2-1; D perhaps matches TRBD1 (6 bases). CDR3 size: 15 residues. Trimming took 8 bases from V and 0 from J, leaving 14 bases between them. Germline CDR1 ENHRY, CDR2 SYGVKD. The CDR3: CAISDSKSSYNEQFF. The CDR3 DNA reads as TGTGCCATCTCGGACAGCAAAAGCTCCTACAATGAGCAGTTCTTC.

The V and J genes are TRBV28 and TRBJ1-2; D is unresolved. The CDR3 totals 12 residues. Trimming removed 8 bases from V and 5 bases from J, with 12 bases in between. The V gene's germline CDR1 is MDHEN and CDR2 SYDVKM. The chain's CDR3 is CASSVLTYGYTF. The CDR3 nucleotides read TGTGCCAGCTCCGTATTGACTTATGGCTACACCTTC.

This chain uses TRBV7-9 with TRBJ2-7; no firm D call. Looked up from germline, CDR1 is SEHNR and CDR2 is FQNEAQ (reference sequence). V gave up 0 bases and J gave up 5 bases, with 8 bases separating them. CDR3 size: 13 residues. CDR3 sequence reads: CASSLAGAHEQYF. CDR3 nucleotides: TGTGCCAGCAGCTTAGCGGGCGCGCACGAGCAGTACTTC.

The CDR3 spells CAWSAGQRLYGYTF. In DNA form, the CDR3 reads TGTGCCTGGAGTGCCGGACAGAGACTCTATGGCTACACCTTC. The chain links TRBV30 to TRBJ1-2; D may be TRBD1 (6 bases). Trimming removed 1 base from V and 4 bases from J, with 13 bases in between. The CDR3 spans 14 residues. Germline V gives CDR1 GTSNPN, CDR2 SVGIG (reference sequence).

This chain links TRBV12-5 with TRBJ2-2; D might be TRBD2 (5 bases). Germline values: CDR1 LGHNT, CDR2 FRNRAP. V was pared by 2 bases and J by 2 bases, with 12 bases between. This CDR3 spans 16 amino acids. The CDR3 loop reads CASGLRLADNTGELFF. For the CDR3, the DNA is TGTGCTAGTGGTTTGCGGCTAGCCGACAACACCGGGGAGCTGTTTTTT.

The chain recombines TRBV28 with TRBJ1-1; possibly TRBD1 for D (6 bases). Germline values: CDR1 MDHEN, CDR2 SYDVKM. V dropped 7 bases and J dropped 6 bases, with 12 bases sitting between them. The CDR3 spans 12 residues. The CDR3 nucleotides read TGTGCCAGCACCAGAACAGGGTCTGAAGCTTTCTTT. Protein sequence: CASTRTGSEAFF.

This chain joins TRBV28 and TRBJ2-2, with TRBD1 matching over 7 bases. CDR1 is MDHEN, CDR2 SYDVKM, per germline. The CDR3 runs to 14 residues. With V trimmed by 10 bases and J by 0 bases, 5 bases remained unmatched. In DNA, the CDR3 is TGTGCCACGTTCGACAGGGCGAACACCGGGGAGCTGTTTTTT. It yields the protein CATFDRANTGELFF.

The CDR3 sequence is CAARRGQNTEAFF. CDR3 nucleotide sequence: TGTGCCGCTAGAAGGGGGCAGAACACTGAAGCTTTCTTT. The chain combines TRBV7-9 with TRBJ1-1; 7 nucleotides line up with TRBD1. The CDR3 spans 13 residues. Per germline, CDR1 SEHNR and CDR2 FQNEAQ (reference sequence). V lost 11 bases, J lost 1 base, and 7 bases stayed unmatched.

The chain carries TRBV7-2 and TRBJ2-7; 12 positions agree with TRBD1. The CDR3 is made up of 16 amino acids. V lost 1 base to trimming and J lost 6 bases; unmatched junction nucleotides: 7. Looked up from germline, CDR1 is SGHTA and CDR2 is FQGNSA. The CDR3 spells CASSLETGTGGGEQYF. In nucleotides, the CDR3 is TGTGCCAGCAGCTTAGAGACCGGGACAGGGGGCGGCGAGCAGTACTTC.

V and J are TRBV4-1 and TRBJ2-5, with a weak D call TRBD1 (6 bases). Germline V gives CDR1 MGHRA, CDR2 YSYEKL. The CDR3 length is 14 residues. The V end lost 5 bases, the J end lost 1 base, and 11 bases lay between the germline ends. The chain's CDR3 is CASSKKDSQETQYF. The CDR3, as DNA: TGCGCCAGCAGCAAGAAGGACAGCCAAGAGACCCAGTACTTC.

This clone has only one observation. CDR3 region: CASSIGGQGYEQYF. DNA for the CDR3: TGTGCCAGTAGTATAGGTGGACAGGGCTACGAGCAGTACTTC. The rearrangement uses TRBV19 and TRBJ2-7; 8 positions agree with TRBD1. The CDR3 is made up of 14 amino acids. CDR1 LNHDA and CDR2 SQIVND come from the germline V gene (reference sequence). J lost 3 bases, V lost 1 base, and 2 bases had no gene match.